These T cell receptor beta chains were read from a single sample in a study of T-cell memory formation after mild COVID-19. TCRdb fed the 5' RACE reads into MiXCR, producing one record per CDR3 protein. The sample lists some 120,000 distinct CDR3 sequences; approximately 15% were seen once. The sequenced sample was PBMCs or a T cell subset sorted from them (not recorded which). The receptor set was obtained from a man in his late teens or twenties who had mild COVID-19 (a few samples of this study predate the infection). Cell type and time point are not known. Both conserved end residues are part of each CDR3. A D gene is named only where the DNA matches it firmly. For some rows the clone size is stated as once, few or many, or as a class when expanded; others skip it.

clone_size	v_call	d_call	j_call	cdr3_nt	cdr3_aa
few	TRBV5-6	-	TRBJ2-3	TGTGCCAGCAGCGACAGGCCTATAAGCACAGATACGCAGTATTTT	CASSDRPISTDTQYF
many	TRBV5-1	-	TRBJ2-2	TGCGCCAGCAGCTTGCTCCACACCGGGGAGCTGTTTTTT	CASSLLHTGELFF
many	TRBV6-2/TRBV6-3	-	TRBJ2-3	TGTGCCACCACACACACAGATACGCAGTATTTT	CATTHTDTQYF
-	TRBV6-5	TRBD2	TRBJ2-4	TGTGCCAGCAGTACTAGCGGGCTAAACATTCAGTACTTC	CASSTSGLNIQYF
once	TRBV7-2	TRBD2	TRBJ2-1	TGTGCCAGCGCCCGGGGACTAGCGATCAATGAGCAGTTCTTC	CASARGLAINEQFF
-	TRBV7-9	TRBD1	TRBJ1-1	TGTGCCAGCAGCTTAACGGGACAGGAAACTGAAGCTTTCTTT	CASSLTGQETEAFF
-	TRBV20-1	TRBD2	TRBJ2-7	TGCAGTGCTAGAGATCAAAAAGGCGGGGACTACTACGAGCAGTACTTC	CSARDQKGGDYYEQYF
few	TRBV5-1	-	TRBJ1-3	TGCGCCAGCAGCTTGGACGGGCTCCTATCTGGAAACACCATATATTTT	CASSLDGLLSGNTIYF
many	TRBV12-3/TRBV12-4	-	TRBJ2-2	TGTGCCAGCAGTTTCCGGCCCGGGGAGCTGTTTTTT	CASSFRPGELFF
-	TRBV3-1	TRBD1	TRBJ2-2	TGTGCCAGCAGCCAAGTGTCAGGGGGCACCGGGGAGCTGTTTTTT	CASSQVSGGTGELFF
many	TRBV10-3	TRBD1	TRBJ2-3	TGTGCCATCAGTGAGTCAACCGGGACAGGGACAGATACGCAGTATTTT	CAISESTGTGTDTQYF
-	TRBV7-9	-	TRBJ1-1	TGTGCCAGCAGCGGCTTCCTAGTTCCTTTCTTT	CASSGFLVPFF
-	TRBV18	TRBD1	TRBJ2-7	TGTGCCAGCTCACCCGCTAGGGACAGCTACGAGCAGTACTTC	CASSPARDSYEQYF
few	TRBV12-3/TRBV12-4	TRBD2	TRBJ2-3	TGTGCCAGCAGTCCGGGGGGGAGCACAGATACGCAGTATTTT	CASSPGGSTDTQYF
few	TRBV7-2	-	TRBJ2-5	TGTGCCAGCAAGGCGGGGGCCTGGGAGACCCAGTACTTC	CASKAGAWETQYF
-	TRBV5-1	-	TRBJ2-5	TGCGCCAGCACCTCAGGGTTGGAGACCCAGTACTTC	CASTSGLETQYF
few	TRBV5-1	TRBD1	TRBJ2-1	TGCGCCAGCAGCGACCCGGACAGGGGGCACAATGAGCAGTTCTTC	CASSDPDRGHNEQFF
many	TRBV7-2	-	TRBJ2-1	TGTGCCAGCAGCAGCACGGGCAATGAGCAGTTCTTC	CASSSTGNEQFF
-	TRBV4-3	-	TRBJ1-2	TGCGCCAGCAGCCAGCGGGGGCAGGATCATGGCTACACCTTC	CASSQRGQDHGYTF
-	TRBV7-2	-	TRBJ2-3	TGTGCCAGCAGCAGCTGGTCCTCCGGCGCAGATACGCAGTATTTT	CASSSWSSGADTQYF
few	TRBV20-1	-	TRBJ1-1	TGCAGTGCTAGATCGGGGGTTACTGAAGCTTTCTTT	CSARSGVTEAFF
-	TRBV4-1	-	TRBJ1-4	TGCGCCAGCAGTGGGGCCGGGAATAATGAAAAACTGTTTTTT	CASSGAGNNEKLFF
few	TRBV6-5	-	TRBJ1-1	TGTGCCAGCAGTCCGATAATTGGGGACACTGAAGCTTTCTTT	CASSPIIGDTEAFF
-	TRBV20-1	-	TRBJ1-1	TGCAGTGCTCACGGGGGGATGTCTGAAGCTTTCTTT	CSAHGGMSEAFF
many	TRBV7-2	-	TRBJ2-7	TGTGCCAGCAGCCCGGCAGGAAGCTCCTACGAGCAGTACTTC	CASSPAGSSYEQYF
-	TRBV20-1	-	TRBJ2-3	TGCAGTGCTGGACCTTCGGGGGCCGGCACAGATACGCAGTATTTT	CSAGPSGAGTDTQYF
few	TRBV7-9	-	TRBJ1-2	TGTGCCAGCAGCTTGTCAGGGCTCTATGGCTACACCTTC	CASSLSGLYGYTF
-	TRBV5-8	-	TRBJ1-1	TGTGCCAGCAGAGAAGTCCTGAGACAGGTCAACACTGAAGCTTTCTTT	CASREVLRQVNTEAFF
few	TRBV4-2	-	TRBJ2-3	TGTGCCAGCAGCCAAGACGGGGGCAGCACAGATACGCAGTATTTT	CASSQDGGSTDTQYF
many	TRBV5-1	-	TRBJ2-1	TGCGCCAGCAGCTCTCAGGGGTTAGGGAATGAGCAGTTCTTC	CASSSQGLGNEQFF
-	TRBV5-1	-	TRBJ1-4	TGCGCCAGCAGCTTGGACACTAATGAAAAACTGTTTTTT	CASSLDTNEKLFF
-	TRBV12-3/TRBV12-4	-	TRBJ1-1	TGTGCCAGCACCTCGGAGGGTCGGACTGAAGCTTTCTTT	CASTSEGRTEAFF